This T cell receptor beta chain was profiled in a study of response to subunit inactivated influenza vaccine. Using its own MiXCR run on the RT-PCR reads, TCRdb lists one record per CDR3 protein. The table lists about 500,000 distinct CDR3 sequences, 10% to 15% of them singletons. This clonotype turned up a few times. Its antigen is not known. The V gene end was trimmed by 6 bases and the J gene end by 8 bases; junction bases not matched to a gene: 12. In germline, CDR1 is MRHNA, CDR2 SNTAGT. The CDR3 has 15 residues. Whole-study findings and limits: There was a suggestion from the authors that each seasonal influenza vaccination recruits few new T cells.

The TCR comes from a man between 50 and 59 years old who received an inactivated influenza vaccine. The sequences come from PBMCs from blood, collected roughly 45 days after vaccination. This chain joins TRBV6-4 and TRBJ2-1, with 8 bases matching TRBD2. CDR3 protein: CASRPSGGVSYEQFF. CDR3 coding DNA: TGTGCCAGCAGACCCTCGGGGGGGGTTTCGTATGAGCAGTTCTTC.